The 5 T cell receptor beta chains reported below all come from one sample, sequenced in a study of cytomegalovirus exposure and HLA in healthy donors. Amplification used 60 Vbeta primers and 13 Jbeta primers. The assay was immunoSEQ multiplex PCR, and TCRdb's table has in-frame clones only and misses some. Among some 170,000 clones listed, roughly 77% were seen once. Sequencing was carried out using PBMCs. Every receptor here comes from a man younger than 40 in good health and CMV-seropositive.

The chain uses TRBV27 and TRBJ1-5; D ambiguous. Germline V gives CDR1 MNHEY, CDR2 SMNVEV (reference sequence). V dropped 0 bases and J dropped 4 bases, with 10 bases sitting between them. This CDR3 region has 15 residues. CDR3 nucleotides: TGTGCCAGCAGTTTATCAGCAGGTTGGAATCAGCCCCAGCATTTT. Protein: CASSLSAGWNQPQHF.

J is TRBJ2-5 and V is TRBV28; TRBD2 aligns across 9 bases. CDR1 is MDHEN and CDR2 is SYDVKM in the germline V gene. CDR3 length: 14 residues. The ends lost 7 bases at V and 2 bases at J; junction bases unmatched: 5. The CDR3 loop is CASMSGGIQETQYF. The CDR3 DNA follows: TGTGCCAGCATGAGCGGGGGGATTCAAGAGACCCAGTACTTC.

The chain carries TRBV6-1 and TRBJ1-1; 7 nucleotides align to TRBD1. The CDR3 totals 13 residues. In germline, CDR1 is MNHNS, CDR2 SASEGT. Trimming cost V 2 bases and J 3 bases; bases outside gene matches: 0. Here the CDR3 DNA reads TGTGCCAGCAGTGAACAGGGGGACACTGAAGCTTTCTTT. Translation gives CASSEQGDTEAFF.

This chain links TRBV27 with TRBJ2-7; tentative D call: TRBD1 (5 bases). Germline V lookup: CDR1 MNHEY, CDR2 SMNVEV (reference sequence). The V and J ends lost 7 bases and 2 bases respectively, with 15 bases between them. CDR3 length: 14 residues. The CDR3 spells CASTLRGGTYEQYF. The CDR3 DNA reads TGTGCCAGCACCCTAAGGGGTGGTACCTACGAGCAGTACTTC.

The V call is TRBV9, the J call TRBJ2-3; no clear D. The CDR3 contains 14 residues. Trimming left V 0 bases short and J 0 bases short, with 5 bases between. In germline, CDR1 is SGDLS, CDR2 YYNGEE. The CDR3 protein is CASSVDQSTDTQYF. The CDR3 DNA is TGTGCCAGCAGCGTAGATCAAAGCACAGATACGCAGTATTTT.